This TCR beta chain was obtained from a study of T-cell memory formation after mild COVID-19. General study results and limits: CD4+ contracting clones were found mainly in CM and EM, and CD8+ ones in EMRA. Still unconfirmed is whether the second-wave clones peaking on day 37 recognized SARS-CoV-2. Cross-reactive memory appears to have joined, as suggested by some responding clones showing up in pre-infection memory.

Germline CDR1 is DFQATT and CDR2 is SNEGSKA (reference sequence). CDR3 length: 16 residues. Between the trimmed V and J ends, which lost 2 bases and 4 bases, there was a span of 21 bases. After 5'RACE with constant-segment primers, TCR alpha and TCR beta cDNA libraries carrying sample barcodes and UMIs were obtained. TCRdb fed the 5' RACE reads into MiXCR, producing one record per CDR3 protein. Of a few hundred thousand distinct CDR3 sequences listed, approximately 21% are singletons. Details on this clonotype: Its antigen is not known.

The origin of this receptor is an adult woman who had mild COVID-19 (a few samples of this study predate the infection). Cell type and time point are not known. The chain has TRBV20-1 and TRBJ2-7; D might be TRBD2 (6 bases). Sequencing was carried out using PBMCs or a T cell subset sorted from them (not recorded which). In nucleotides, the CDR3 is TGCAGTGCTAGACCCCAGGGCGGGGAGTTCCTATACGAGCAGTACTTC. Translation gives CSARPQGGEFLYEQYF.